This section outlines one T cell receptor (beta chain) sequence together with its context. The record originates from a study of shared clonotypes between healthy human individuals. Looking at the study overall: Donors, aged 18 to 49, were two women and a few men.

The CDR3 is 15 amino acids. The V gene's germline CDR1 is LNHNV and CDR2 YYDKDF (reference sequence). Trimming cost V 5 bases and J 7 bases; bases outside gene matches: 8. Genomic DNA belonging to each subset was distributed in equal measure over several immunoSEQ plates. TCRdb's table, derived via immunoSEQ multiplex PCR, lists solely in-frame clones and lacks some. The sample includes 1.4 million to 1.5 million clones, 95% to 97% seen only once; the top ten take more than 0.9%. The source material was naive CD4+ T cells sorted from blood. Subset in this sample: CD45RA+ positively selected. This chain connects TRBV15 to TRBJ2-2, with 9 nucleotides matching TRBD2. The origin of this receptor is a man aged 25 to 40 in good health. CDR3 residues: CATSLPSSGNGELFF. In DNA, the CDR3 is TGTGCCACCAGCCTACCATCTAGCGGGAACGGGGAGCTGTTTTTT.